This is a list of T cell receptor beta chains from one sample in a study of T cells in Graves' hyperthyroidism and ophthalmopathy. TCRdb fed the multiplex PCR reads into MiXCR, producing one record per CDR3 protein. The sample has about 640,000 distinct CDR3 sequences; 14% are singletons. The sample was blood. The source of these receptors is a woman between 50 and 59 years old with Graves' ophthalmopathy. The CDR3 runs from the conserved cysteine through the conserved F or W. The D gene is left open where the match is weak. Clone size is stated in some rows and not others, as once, few, many or a class when expanded.

d_gene | abundance | j_gene | v_gene | CDR3aa | CDR3nt
TRBD2 | many | TRBJ2-7 | TRBV20-1 | CSAGIAGGPSEQYF | TGCAGTGCTGGTATAGCGGGAGGGCCGTCAGAGCAGTACTTC
- | many | TRBJ2-1 | TRBV12-5 | CASGLEGSSRMGEQFF | TGTGCTAGTGGTTTGGAGGGGTCCTCGCGGATGGGTGAGCAGTTCTTC
TRBD1 | many | TRBJ1-4 | TRBV27 | CASSNQGAPNEKLFF | TGTGCCAGCAGCAACCAGGGGGCGCCTAATGAAAAACTGTTTTTT
TRBD1 | many | TRBJ2-1 | TRBV27 | CASSSTGTGSVNEQFF | TGTGCCAGCAGTTCCACCGGGACAGGGTCGGTCAATGAGCAGTTCTTC
- | many | TRBJ2-3 | TRBV5-1 | CASSRDLNTDTQYF | TGCGCCAGCAGCCGGGACTTGAACACAGATACGCAGTATTTT
- | - | TRBJ2-1 | TRBV29-1 | CSVEDRWGTHNEQFF | TGCAGCGTTGAAGATCGATGGGGGACACACAATGAGCAGTTCTTC
- | few | TRBJ1-5 | TRBV20-1 | CSARETGLSNQPQHF | TGCAGTGCTAGAGAAACGGGGCTTAGCAATCAGCCCCAGCATTTT
- | many | TRBJ1-6 | TRBV28 | CASDENNSPLHF | TGTGCCAGCGATGAAAATAATTCACCCCTCCACTTT
TRBD2 | few | TRBJ2-7 | TRBV15 | CATSEGTSGTSYEQYF | TGTGCCACCAGCGAGGGGACTAGCGGGACCTCCTACGAGCAGTACTTC
TRBD2 | many | TRBJ2-1 | TRBV2 | CASSEALRRTSGNEQFF | TGTGCCAGCAGTGAAGCGCTTAGGAGGACTAGCGGCAATGAGCAGTTCTTC
- | many | TRBJ2-7 | TRBV24-1 | CATSDPGPGHSEQYF | TGTGCCACCAGTGATCCTGGTCCGGGACACTCCGAGCAGTACTTC
- | many | TRBJ2-1 | TRBV7-3 | CASSLRLSARNEQFF | TGTGCCAGCAGCTTAAGGTTGTCTGCCCGTAATGAGCAGTTCTTC
TRBD2 | many | TRBJ2-7 | TRBV28 | CASSLIAGNHEQYF | TGTGCCAGCAGTTTAATAGCGGGAAACCACGAGCAGTACTTC
- | - | TRBJ1-5 | TRBV19 | CASSGGLGNQPQHF | TGTGCCAGTTCGGGGGGTCTCGGCAATCAGCCCCAGCATTTT
- | few | TRBJ2-3 | TRBV18 | CASSPPGGSYTQYF | TGTGCCAGCTCACCACCCGGGGGCTCATATACGCAGTATTTT
TRBD2 | - | TRBJ2-1 | TRBV6-1 | CASSEARLAGDNEQFF | TGTGCCAGCAGTGAAGCGCGTCTAGCGGGGGACAATGAGCAGTTCTTC
- | few | TRBJ2-4 | TRBV18 | CASSPRRGAYIQYF | TGTGCCAGCTCACCACGACGAGGCGCCTACATTCAGTACTTC
TRBD2 | few | TRBJ2-5 | TRBV28 | CASSLLTSGIGKYF | TGTGCCAGCAGTTTACTCACTAGCGGGATCGGAAAGTACTTC
- | many | TRBJ1-5 | TRBV27 | CASSLWGRVDNQPQHF | TGTGCCAGCAGTTTATGGGGCAGGGTGGACAATCAGCCCCAGCATTTT
- | few | TRBJ1-4 | TRBV7-9 | CASSLAQYNEKLFF | TGTGCCAGCAGCTTAGCGCAGTATAATGAAAAACTGTTTTTT
- | few | TRBJ2-2 | TRBV20-1 | CSARDRGRSNTGELFF | TGCAGTGCTAGAGATCGAGGGAGGTCGAACACCGGGGAGCTGTTTTTT
- | - | TRBJ2-4 | TRBV6-1 | CASSYSGLPNIQYF | TGTGCCAGCAGTTACAGCGGACTCCCCAACATTCAGTACTTC
TRBD1 | few | TRBJ2-3 | TRBV6-1 | CASSSPRGPTDTQYF | TGTGCCAGCAGCTCCCCCAGGGGGCCAACAGATACGCAGTATTTT
- | - | TRBJ1-2 | TRBV19 | CASSATLGGIGYGYTF | TGTGCCAGTAGTGCTACCCTCGGGGGGATAGGCTATGGCTACACCTTC
TRBD1 | many | TRBJ2-7 | TRBV9 | CASSSGVGGSYEQYF | TGTGCCAGCAGCTCCGGGGTAGGGGGCAGCTACGAGCAGTACTTC
- | few | TRBJ1-4 | TRBV28 | CASSLGGGRNEKLFF | TGTGCCAGCAGTTTGGGGGGGGGGCGGAATGAAAAACTGTTTTTT
- | few | TRBJ1-5 | TRBV20-1 | CSARPPDFNQPQHF | TGCAGTGCTAGACCCCCGGACTTTAATCAGCCCCAGCATTTT
TRBD2 | - | TRBJ2-2 | TRBV14 | CASSPKTVAGVFGVIVPGELFF | TGTGCCAGCAGCCCCAAGACGGTAGCGGGAGTTTTCGGCGTTATCGTCCCCGGGGAGCTGTTTTTT
TRBD1 | many | TRBJ1-1 | TRBV2 | CASRGTGETNTEAFF | TGTGCCAGCAGGGGGACAGGGGAGACGAACACTGAAGCTTTCTTT
- | many | TRBJ2-1 | TRBV12-3/TRBV12-4 | CASSSGRENEQFF | TGTGCCAGCAGTTCGGGACGTGAAAACGAGCAGTTCTTC
- | many | TRBJ2-3 | TRBV11-3 | CASSRGSTDTQYF | TGTGCCAGCAGTCGGGGGAGCACAGATACGCAGTATTTT
- | few | TRBJ2-6 | TRBV9 | CASSITRVSGANVLTF | TGTGCCAGCAGTATTACCAGGGTATCAGGGGCCAACGTCCTGACTTTC
- | - | TRBJ1-1 | TRBV5-4 | CASSPWTRANTEAFF | TGTGCCAGCAGTCCCTGGACCAGAGCGAACACTGAAGCTTTCTTT
TRBD2 | - | TRBJ2-2 | TRBV4-2 | CASSQDVGGAGGNTGELFF | TGTGCCAGCAGCCAAGATGTCGGTGGAGCGGGAGGGAACACCGGGGAGCTGTTTTTT
TRBD2 | many | TRBJ2-1 | TRBV12-3/TRBV12-4 | CASTLLAGGYNEQFF | TGTGCCAGCACCCTCCTAGCGGGTGGCTACAATGAGCAGTTCTTC
TRBD1 | - | TRBJ1-1 | TRBV19 | CASSTWTGAGNTEAFF | TGTGCCAGTAGTACCTGGACAGGGGCCGGGAACACTGAAGCTTTCTTT
TRBD2 | many | TRBJ2-5 | TRBV4-1 | CASSQGTSGQETQYF | TGTGCCAGCAGCCAAGGGACTAGCGGACAAGAGACCCAGTACTTC
- | few | TRBJ2-6 | TRBV30 | CAWSGLLPGANVLTF | TGTGCCTGGAGTGGGCTCCTGCCTGGGGCCAACGTCCTGACTTTC
- | many | TRBJ2-7 | TRBV7-9 | CASSIHRDIEYEQYF | TGTGCCAGCAGCATACACCGGGACATAGAATACGAGCAGTACTTC
- | few | TRBJ2-5 | TRBV5-1 | CASSPGWGQETQYF | TGCGCCAGCAGCCCGGGGTGGGGCCAAGAGACCCAGTACTTC
- | many | TRBJ2-7 | TRBV11-2 | CASSLDRGTAYEQYF | TGTGCCAGCAGCTTAGATCGGGGGACGGCCTACGAGCAGTACTTC
- | - | TRBJ2-4 | TRBV6-2/TRBV6-3 | CASSYSRSGAKNIQYF | TGTGCCAGCAGTTACTCGAGGTCGGGAGCCAAAAACATTCAGTACTTC
- | many | TRBJ2-1 | TRBV6-2/TRBV6-3 | CASSYPLSNEQFF | TGTGCCAGCAGTTACCCACTCAGCAATGAGCAGTTCTTC
- | few | TRBJ2-7 | TRBV7-9 | CASSGLPGYSDDRYEQYF | TGTGCCAGCAGCGGTCTTCCGGGTTATAGCGACGATCGCTACGAGCAGTACTTC
TRBD1 | many | TRBJ2-7 | TRBV11-2 | CASSLSTGGHEQYF | TGTGCCAGCAGCTTGTCGACAGGGGGCCACGAGCAGTACTTC
- | many | TRBJ2-2 | TRBV12-3/TRBV12-4 | CASSSGRYKNTGELFF | TGTGCCAGCAGTTCGGGCCGATACAAGAACACCGGGGAGCTGTTTTTT
TRBD2 | many | TRBJ2-1 | TRBV11-3 | CASSYREGQFF | TGTGCCAGCAGCTACCGGGAGGGCCAGTTCTTC
- | many | TRBJ2-5 | TRBV7-2 | CASSLFSQSETQYF | TGTGCCAGCAGCTTATTTTCTCAATCCGAGACCCAGTACTTC
TRBD2 | - | TRBJ2-7 | TRBV12-3/TRBV12-4 | CASSGGGGYEQYF | TGTGCCAGCAGTGGGGGGGGGGGGTACGAGCAGTACTTC
- | many | TRBJ1-2 | TRBV28 | CASSPPGTSNPNKYGYTF | TGTGCCAGCAGTCCCCCCGGGACCTCCAACCCGAATAAGTATGGCTACACCTTC
- | - | TRBJ2-1 | TRBV5-1 | CASSYLLGANEQFF | TGCGCCAGCAGTTACCTGCTAGGAGCGAATGAGCAGTTCTTC
TRBD1 | few | TRBJ2-2 | TRBV19 | CASSRQGAVTGELFF | TGTGCCAGTAGCCGACAGGGGGCGGTCACCGGGGAGCTGTTTTTT